This TCR beta chain was recovered during a study of blood T cell repertoires in COVID-19. Study context: The cDNA or gDNA used as material had been derived from T cells, B-cell-depleted T cells, or PBMCs.

How the authors handled the data: Estimation of nucleated cell counts was performed using reference gene primer amplification. Profiling relied on immunoSEQ multiplex PCR, and the TCRdb table lists in-frame clones only, not all of them. V and J calls and clone size are copied from that table; D and trimming were computed from the DNA. The sample has about 76,000 clones; around nine tenths are singletons. The CDR3 extends over 17 amino acids. Germline CDR1 and CDR2: SGHDT and YYEEEE. Between the trimmed V and J ends, which lost 3 bases and 0 bases, there was a span of 16 bases. This chain links TRBV5-6 with TRBJ2-4; TRBD1 might be the D (7 bases). This sequence was found in a man aged 25 to 40 with acute or convalescent COVID-19. The material sequenced was peripheral blood. The CDR3 sequence is CASSYVTGTLAKNIQYF. DNA of the CDR3: TGTGCCAGCAGCTATGTGACAGGGACTCTAGCCAAAAACATTCAGTACTTC.